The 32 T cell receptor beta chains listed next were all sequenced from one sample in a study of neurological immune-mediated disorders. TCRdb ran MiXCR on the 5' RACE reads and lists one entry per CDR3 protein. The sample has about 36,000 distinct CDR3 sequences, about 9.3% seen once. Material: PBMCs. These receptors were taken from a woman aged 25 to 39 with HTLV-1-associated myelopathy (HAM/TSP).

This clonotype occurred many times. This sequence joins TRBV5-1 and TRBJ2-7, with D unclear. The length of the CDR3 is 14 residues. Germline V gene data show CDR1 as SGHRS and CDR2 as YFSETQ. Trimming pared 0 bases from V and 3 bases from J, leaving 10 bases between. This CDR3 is CASSLASTDYEQYF. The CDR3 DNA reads TGCGCCAGCAGCTTGGCCTCGACCGACTACGAGCAGTACTTC.

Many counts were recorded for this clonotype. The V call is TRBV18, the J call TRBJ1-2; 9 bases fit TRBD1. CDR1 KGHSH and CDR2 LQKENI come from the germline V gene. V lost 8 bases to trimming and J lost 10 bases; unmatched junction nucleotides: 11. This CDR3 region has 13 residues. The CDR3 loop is CASAPGQGNDYTF. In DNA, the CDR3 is TGTGCCAGCGCTCCCGGACAGGGGAATGACTACACCTTC.

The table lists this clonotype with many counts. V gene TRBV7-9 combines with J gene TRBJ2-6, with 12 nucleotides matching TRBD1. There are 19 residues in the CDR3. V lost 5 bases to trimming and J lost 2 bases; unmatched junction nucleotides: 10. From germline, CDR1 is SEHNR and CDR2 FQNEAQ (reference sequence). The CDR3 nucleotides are TGTGCCAGCAGCCCAACCCCGGGACAGGGGGCGCCTGGGGCCAACGTCCTGACTTTC. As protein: CASSPTPGQGAPGANVLTF.

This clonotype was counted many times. Written as DNA, the CDR3 is TGTGCCAGCAGCTTAGGACCCCGCACAGATACGCAGTATTTT. Amino acid sequence: CASSLGPRTDTQYF. The V and J genes are TRBV7-2 and TRBJ2-3; the D is unclear. Trimming cost V 1 base and J 1 base, with 6 bases left between them. The CDR3 sequence is 14 residues long. Germline loops: CDR1 SGHTA, CDR2 FQGNSA.

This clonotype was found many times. As DNA, the CDR3 is TGCAGTGCTAGACCCCGGGACAGGGACTATGGCTACACCTTC. Protein sequence: CSARPRDRDYGYTF. The chain uses TRBV20-1 and TRBJ1-2; TRBD1 agrees at 9 bases. The germline gives CDR1 DFQATT, CDR2 SNEGSKA (reference sequence). The CDR3 loop spans 14 amino acids. V was pared by 2 bases and J by 3 bases, with 4 bases of the junction left unmatched.

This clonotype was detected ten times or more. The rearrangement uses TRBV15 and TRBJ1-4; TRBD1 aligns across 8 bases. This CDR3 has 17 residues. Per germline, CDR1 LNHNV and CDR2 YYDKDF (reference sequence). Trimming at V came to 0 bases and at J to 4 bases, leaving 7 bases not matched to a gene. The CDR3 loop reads CATSRDIWTGINEKLFF. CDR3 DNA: TGTGCCACCAGCAGAGACATATGGACAGGGATTAATGAAAAACTGTTTTTT.

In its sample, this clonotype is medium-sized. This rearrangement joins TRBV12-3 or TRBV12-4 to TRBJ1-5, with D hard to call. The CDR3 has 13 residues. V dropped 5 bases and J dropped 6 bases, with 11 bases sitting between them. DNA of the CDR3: TGTGCCAGCAGTCCGGCTGTGACTCAGCCCCAGCATTTT. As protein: CASSPAVTQPQHF.

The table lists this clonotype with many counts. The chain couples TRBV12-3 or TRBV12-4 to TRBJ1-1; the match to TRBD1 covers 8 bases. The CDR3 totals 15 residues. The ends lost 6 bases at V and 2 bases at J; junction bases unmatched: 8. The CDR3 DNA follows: TGTGCCAGCAGGGTCACGACAGGGGCTAACACTGAAGCTTTCTTT. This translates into CASRVTTGANTEAFF.

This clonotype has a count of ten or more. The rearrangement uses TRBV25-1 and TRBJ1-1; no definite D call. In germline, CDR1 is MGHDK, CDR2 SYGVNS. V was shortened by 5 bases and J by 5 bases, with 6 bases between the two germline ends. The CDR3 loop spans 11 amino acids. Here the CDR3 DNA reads TGTGCCAGCAGTCCAGGTACTGAAGCTTTCTTT. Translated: CASSPGTEAFF.

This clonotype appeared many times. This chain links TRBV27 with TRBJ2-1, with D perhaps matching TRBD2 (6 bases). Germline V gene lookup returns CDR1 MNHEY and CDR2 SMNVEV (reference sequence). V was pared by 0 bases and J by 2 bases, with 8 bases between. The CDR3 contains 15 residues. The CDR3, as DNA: TGTGCCAGCAGTTTATCGGGGGAGGCCTACAATGAGCAGTTCTTC. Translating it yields CASSLSGEAYNEQFF.

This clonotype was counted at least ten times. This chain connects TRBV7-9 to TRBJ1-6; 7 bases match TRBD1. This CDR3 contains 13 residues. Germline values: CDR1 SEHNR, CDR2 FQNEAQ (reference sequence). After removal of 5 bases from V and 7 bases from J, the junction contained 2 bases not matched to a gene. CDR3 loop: CASSTDRNSPLHF. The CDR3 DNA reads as TGTGCCAGCAGCACGGACAGGAATTCACCCCTCCACTTT.

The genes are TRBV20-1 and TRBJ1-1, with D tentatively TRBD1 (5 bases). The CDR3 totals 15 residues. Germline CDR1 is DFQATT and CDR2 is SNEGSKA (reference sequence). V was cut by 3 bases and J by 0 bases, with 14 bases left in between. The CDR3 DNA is TGCAGTGCTAGGAATCCCGGGACCGTGAACACTGAAGCTTTCTTT. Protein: CSARNPGTVNTEAFF.

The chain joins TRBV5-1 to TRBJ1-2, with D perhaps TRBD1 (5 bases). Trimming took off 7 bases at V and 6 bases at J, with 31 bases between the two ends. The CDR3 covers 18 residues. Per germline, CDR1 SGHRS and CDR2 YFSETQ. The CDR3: CASSGTALLSPLRDGYTF. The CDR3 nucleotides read TGCGCCAGCTCCGGGACGGCCCTTTTGTCCCCTCTTAGGGATGGCTACACCTTC.

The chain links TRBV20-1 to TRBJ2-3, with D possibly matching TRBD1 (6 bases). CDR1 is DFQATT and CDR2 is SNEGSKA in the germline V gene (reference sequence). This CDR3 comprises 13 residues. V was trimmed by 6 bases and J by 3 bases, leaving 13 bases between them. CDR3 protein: CSATDRRTDTQYF. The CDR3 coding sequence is TGCAGTGCAACGGACAGAAGAACAGATACGCAGTATTTT.

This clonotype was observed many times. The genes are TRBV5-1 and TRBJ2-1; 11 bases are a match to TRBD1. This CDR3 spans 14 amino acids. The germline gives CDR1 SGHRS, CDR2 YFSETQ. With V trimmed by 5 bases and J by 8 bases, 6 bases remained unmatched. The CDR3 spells CASRPGTGGYEQFF. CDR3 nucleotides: TGCGCCAGCAGACCCGGGACAGGGGGGTATGAGCAGTTCTTC.

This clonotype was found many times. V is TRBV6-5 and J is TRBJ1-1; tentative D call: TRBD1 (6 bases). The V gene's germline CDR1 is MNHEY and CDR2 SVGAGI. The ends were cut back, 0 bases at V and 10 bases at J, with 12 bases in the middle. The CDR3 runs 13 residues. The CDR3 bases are TGTGCCAGCAGTTACTCGGGGGGCGTGACAGCTTTCTTT. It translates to CASSYSGGVTAFF.

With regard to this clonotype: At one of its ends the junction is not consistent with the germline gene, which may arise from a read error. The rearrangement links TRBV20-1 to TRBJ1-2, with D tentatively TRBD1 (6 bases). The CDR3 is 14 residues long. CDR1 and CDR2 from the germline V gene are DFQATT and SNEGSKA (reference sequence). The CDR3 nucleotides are TGCAGTGCTAATGACACCGGACAGAACTATGGCTGCACCTTC. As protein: CSANDTGQNYGCTF.

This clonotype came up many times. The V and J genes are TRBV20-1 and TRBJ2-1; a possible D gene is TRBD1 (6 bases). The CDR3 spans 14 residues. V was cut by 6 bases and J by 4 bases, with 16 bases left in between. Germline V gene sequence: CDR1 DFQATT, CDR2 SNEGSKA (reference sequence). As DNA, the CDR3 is TGCAGTGCCATCGGTACAGGGAGTTACAATGAGCAGTTCTTC. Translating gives CSAIGTGSYNEQFF.

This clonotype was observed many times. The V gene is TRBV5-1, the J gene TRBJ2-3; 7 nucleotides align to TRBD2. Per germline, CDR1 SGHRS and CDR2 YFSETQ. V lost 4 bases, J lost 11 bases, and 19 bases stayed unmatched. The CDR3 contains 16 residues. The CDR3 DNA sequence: TGCGCCAGCAGCCCCCCTGGCGGGCAACTAGCGATCAGGCAGTATTTT. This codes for CASSPPGGQLAIRQYF.

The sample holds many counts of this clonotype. In DNA, the CDR3 is TGTGCCACCAGTGATCCTCAGCGGGGGGACTACGAGCAGTACTTC. It codes for CATSDPQRGDYEQYF. The chain joins TRBV24-1 to TRBJ2-7; 9 nucleotides align to TRBD2. Trimming removed 3 bases from V and 3 bases from J; junction bases left unmatched: 5. Germline V gives CDR1 KGHDR, CDR2 SFDVKD. The CDR3 extends over 15 amino acids.

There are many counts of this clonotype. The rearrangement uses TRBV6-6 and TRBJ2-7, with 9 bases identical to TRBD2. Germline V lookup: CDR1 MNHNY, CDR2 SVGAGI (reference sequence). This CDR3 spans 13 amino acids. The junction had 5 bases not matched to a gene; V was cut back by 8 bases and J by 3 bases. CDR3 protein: CASSAGGVYEQYF. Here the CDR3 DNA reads TGTGCCAGCTCCGCGGGGGGGGTCTACGAGCAGTACTTC.

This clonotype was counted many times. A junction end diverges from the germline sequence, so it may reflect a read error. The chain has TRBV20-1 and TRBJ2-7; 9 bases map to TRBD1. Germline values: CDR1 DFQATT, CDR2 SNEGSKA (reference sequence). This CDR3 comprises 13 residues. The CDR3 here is CSAWGTGLKLPHF. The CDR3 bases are TGCAGTGCTTGGGGGACAGGGTTAAAGCTACCACACTTC.

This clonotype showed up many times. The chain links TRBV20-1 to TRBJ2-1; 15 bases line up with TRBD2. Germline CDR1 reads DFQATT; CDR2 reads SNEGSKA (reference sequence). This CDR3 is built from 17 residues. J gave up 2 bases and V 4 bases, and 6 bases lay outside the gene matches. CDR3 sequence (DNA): TGCAGTGCTATGGGACTAGCGGGGGGTTCCGCCTACAATGAGCAGTTCTTC. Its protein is CSAMGLAGGSAYNEQFF.

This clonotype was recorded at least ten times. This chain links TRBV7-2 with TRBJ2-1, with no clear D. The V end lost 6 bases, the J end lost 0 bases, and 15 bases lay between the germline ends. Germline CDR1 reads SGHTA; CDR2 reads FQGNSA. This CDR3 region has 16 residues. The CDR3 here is CASSPRYIHSYNEQFF. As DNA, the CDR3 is TGTGCCAGCAGTCCCAGGTATATCCACTCCTACAATGAGCAGTTCTTC.

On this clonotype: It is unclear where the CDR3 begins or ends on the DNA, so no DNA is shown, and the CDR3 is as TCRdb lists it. Here the CDR3 reads CASSFYICSARGGGTVYNEQFF. The gene calls are TRBV5-1 and TRBJ2-1; the DNA was not used to check the table's D call, TRBD2. The CDR3 numbers 22 amino acids, ends counted. Per germline, CDR1 SGHRS and CDR2 YFSETQ.

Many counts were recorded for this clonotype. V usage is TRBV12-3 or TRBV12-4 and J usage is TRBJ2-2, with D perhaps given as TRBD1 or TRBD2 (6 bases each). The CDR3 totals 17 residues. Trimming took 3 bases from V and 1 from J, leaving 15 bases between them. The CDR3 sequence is CASSFTLGGRNTGELFF. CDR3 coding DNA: TGTGCCAGCAGTTTCACTCTAGGGGGGAGGAACACCGGGGAGCTGTTTTTT.

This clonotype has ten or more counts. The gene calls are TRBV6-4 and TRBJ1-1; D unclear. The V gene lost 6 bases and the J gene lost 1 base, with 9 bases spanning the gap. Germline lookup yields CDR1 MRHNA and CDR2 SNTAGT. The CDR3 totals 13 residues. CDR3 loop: CASSEQGNTEAFF. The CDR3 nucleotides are TGTGCCAGCAGCGAACAAGGGAACACTGAAGCTTTCTTT.

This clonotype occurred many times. Here the CDR3 reads CASSSPFGELFF. The CDR3 DNA is TGTGCCAGCAGTAGTCCCTTCGGGGAGCTGTTTTTT. The gene calls are TRBV5-6 and TRBJ2-2, with D uncertain. Germline V gene lookup returns CDR1 SGHDT and CDR2 YYEEEE. Trimming left V 5 bases short and J 7 bases short, with 9 bases between. CDR3 length: 12 amino acids. Looking up the rest from reference TRBV5-6 and TRBJ2-2 gives the full variable domain: DAGVTQSPTHLIKTRGQQVTLRCSPKSGHDTVSWYQQALGQGPQFIFQYYEEEERQRGNFPDRFSGHQFPNYSSELNVNALLLGDSALYLCASSSPFGELFFGEGSRLTVL.

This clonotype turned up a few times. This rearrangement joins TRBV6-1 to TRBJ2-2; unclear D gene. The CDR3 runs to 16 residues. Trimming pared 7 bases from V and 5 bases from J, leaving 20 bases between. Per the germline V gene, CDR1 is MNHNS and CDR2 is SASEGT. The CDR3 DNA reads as TGTGCCAGCACCGAAGAGGATTTAAGGTCTACCGGGGAGCTGTTTTTT. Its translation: CASTEEDLRSTGELFF.

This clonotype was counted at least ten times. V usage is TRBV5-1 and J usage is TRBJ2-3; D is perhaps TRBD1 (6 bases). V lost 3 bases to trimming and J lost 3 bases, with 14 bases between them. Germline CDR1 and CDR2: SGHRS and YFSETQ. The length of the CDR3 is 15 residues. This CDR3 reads CASSSRAGVTDTQYF. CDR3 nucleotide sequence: TGCGCCAGCAGCTCTAGGGCAGGGGTGACAGATACGCAGTATTTT.

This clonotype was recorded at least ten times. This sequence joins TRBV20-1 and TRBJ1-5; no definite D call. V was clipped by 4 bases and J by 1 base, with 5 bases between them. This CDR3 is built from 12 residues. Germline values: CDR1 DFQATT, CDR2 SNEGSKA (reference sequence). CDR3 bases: TGCAGTGCTACGCAGAGCAATCAGCCCCAGCATTTT. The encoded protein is CSATQSNQPQHF.

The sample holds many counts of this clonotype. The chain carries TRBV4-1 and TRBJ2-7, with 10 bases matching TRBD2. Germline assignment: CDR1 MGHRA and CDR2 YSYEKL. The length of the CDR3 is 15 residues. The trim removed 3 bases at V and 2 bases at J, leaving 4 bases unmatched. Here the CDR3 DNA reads TGCGCCAGCAGCCATAAAGCGGGGGGGCCCTACGAGCAGTACTTC. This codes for CASSHKAGGPYEQYF.